The T cell receptor beta chain described here comes from a study of cytomegalovirus exposure and HLA in healthy donors. General observations from the study: Subsequent analysis found a tendency for first-cohort TCR clusters to co-occur within the approximately 130 validation repertoires. It was confirmed in vitro that a few of the CMV-associated chains were specific for CMV antigens. Cytomegalovirus association was listed for about 150 TCR beta chains.

On this clone itself: Its specificity is unknown.

TCRdb's table, derived via immunoSEQ multiplex PCR, lists solely in-frame clones and lacks some. The table shows about 160,000 clones, with around 81% occurring only once. Germline CDR1 reads SGDLS; CDR2 reads YYNGEE. The CDR3 is 14 amino acids. V dropped 2 bases and J dropped 5; count of bases not matched to a gene: 1. These donors were members of the approximately 120-subject validation cohort, a group separate from the roughly 670-subject first cohort. Sequenced sample: PBMCs. The V and J genes are TRBV9 and TRBJ1-6; 7 bases match TRBD1. This clonotype originated in a man aged 30-40 years in good health and CMV-seropositive. In DNA form, the CDR3 reads TGTGCCAGCAGCGTTGGGACAGATAATTCACCCCTCCACTTT. Translating gives CASSVGTDNSPLHF.